Each of the 6 T cell receptor beta chains below was sequenced from the same sample in a study of neoadjuvant nivolumab and ipilimumab in lung cancer. Generated by immunoSEQ multiplex PCR, the TCRdb table keeps only in-frame clones and is missing some. The data hold around 20,000 clones, with around 82% observed a single time. The sample was tumor tissue, taken after neoadjuvant nivolumab, alone or with ipilimumab, at or shortly before surgery. These receptor sequences come from an adult with non-small cell lung cancer.

The genes are TRBV27 and TRBJ2-7; the D gene is possibly TRBD2 (6 bases). The CDR3 totals 16 residues. The V gene's germline CDR1 is MNHEY and CDR2 SMNVEV (reference sequence). V was trimmed by 6 bases and J by 4 bases, leaving 22 bases between them. This CDR3 is CASSPTGGWAQYEQYF. CDR3 sequence (DNA): TGTGCCAGCAGCCCCACTGGGGGGTGGGCGCAGTACGAGCAGTACTTC.

This clone was observed once. The V and J genes are TRBV25-1 and TRBJ1-1; 9 bases map to TRBD1. Germline-derived CDR1 and CDR2 are MGHDK and SYGVNS. The CDR3 contains 15 residues. J was trimmed by 3 bases and V by 8 bases; bases with no gene match: 10. The CDR3 DNA reads TGTGCCAGCGGACCGACAGGGGGGGCGTACACTGAAGCTTTCTTT. The encoded protein is CASGPTGGAYTEAFF.

The chain employs TRBV11-2 and TRBJ2-2, with unresolved D. The V gene lost 4 bases and the J gene lost 7 bases, with 10 bases spanning the gap. The CDR3 contains 13 residues. Germline V gene sequence: CDR1 SGHAT, CDR2 FQNNGV. CDR3 sequence reads: CASSSAVDGELFF. The DNA for the CDR3 is TGTGCCAGCAGCTCCGCTGTGGACGGGGAGCTGTTTTTT.

The chain uses TRBV19 and TRBJ2-4, with TRBD2 matching 7 bases. Germline CDR1 and CDR2: LNHDA and SQIVND (reference sequence). Unmatched junction bases numbered 11, after V lost 6 bases and J lost 0 bases. This CDR3 spans 17 amino acids. The CDR3 here is CASSPGTIVLAKNIQYF. CDR3 sequence (DNA): TGTGCCAGTAGCCCCGGGACTATCGTACTAGCCAAAAACATTCAGTACTTC.

The chain has TRBV28 and TRBJ1-5; 7 bases align to TRBD1. V trimming: 3 bases; J trimming: 10 bases; junction bases outside the gene matches: 6. Germline V gives CDR1 MDHEN, CDR2 SYDVKM. This CDR3 is 13 amino acids long. The CDR3 DNA is TGTGCCAGCAGTTTTGACAGGGTTCGACCCCAGCATTTT. As protein: CASSFDRVRPQHF.

The rearrangement links TRBV11-2 to TRBJ1-2; D is perhaps TRBD1 (5 bases). Between the trimmed V and J ends, which lost 0 bases and 2 bases, there was a span of 16 bases. The germline CDR1 and CDR2 sequences are SGHAT and FQNNGV. CDR3 length: 17 amino acids. The CDR3 bases are TGTGCCAGCAGCTTAGATTCTTTCGGGGGAGGGAACTATGGCTACACCTTC. Its translation: CASSLDSFGGGNYGYTF.